The clone carrying this T cell receptor beta chain was detected once. V lost 5 bases and J lost 5; bases outside the gene matches: 7. The germline V gene encodes CDR1 WSHSY and CDR2 SAAADI. The CDR3 runs 16 residues. The template for TCR beta VDJ and CDR3 sequence profiling was genomic DNA. TCRdb independently ran MiXCR on the reads; one entry per CDR3 protein. The table shows about 190,000 distinct CDR3 sequences, with about half occurring only once. The data are from a study of CD8+CD57+ T cells in acquired aplastic anemia. The sample taken for sequencing was sorted CD4+, CD8+, or CD8+CD57+ T cells (not recorded which) from PBMCs. The TCR comes from a human donor in good health, serving as a control. The V and J genes are TRBV10-2 and TRBJ2-1; 12 bases agree with TRBD2. As DNA, the CDR3 is TGCGCCAGCAGTCTAGCGGGGGGGTATGGAGACAATGAGCAGTTCTTC. Its translation: CASSLAGGYGDNEQFF.